Each of the 15 T cell receptor beta chains below was sequenced from the same sample in a study of blood T cell repertoires in COVID-19. Measured with immunoSEQ multiplex PCR; TCRdb has only the in-frame clones, and not every one. This sample has roughly 190,000 clones, with less than 95% found just once. Source material: peripheral blood. These receptors were obtained from a man under 40 with COVID-19, enrolled during active disease.

The V call is TRBV4-1, the J call TRBJ1-2; possibly TRBD1 for D (5 bases). The CDR3 runs to 18 residues. Trimming shortened V by 0 bases and J by 2 bases, and 19 bases separated the two germline ends. Germline assignment: CDR1 MGHRA and CDR2 YSYEKL. The CDR3 nucleotides are TGCGCCAGCAGCCAAGATCGGATGCTTACAGGAGAGAACTATGGCTACACCTTC. It yields the protein CASSQDRMLTGENYGYTF.

The rearrangement joins TRBV9 to TRBJ2-1; perhaps TRBD1 as D (5 bases). Germline V gene lookup returns CDR1 SGDLS and CDR2 YYNGEE. The CDR3 sequence is 15 residues long. Deletions cut 0 bases from V and 3 bases from J, with 10 bases between. CDR3 DNA: TGTGCCAGCAGCGTAGACCAGGGCAGCTACAATGAGCAGTTCTTC. Its translation is CASSVDQGSYNEQFF. The variable domain in full, with the rest retrieved from reference TRBV9 and TRBJ2-1, is DSGVTQTPKHLITATGQRVTLRCSPRSGDLSVYWYQQSLDQGLQFLIQYYNGEERAKGNILERFSAQQFPDLHSELNLSSLELGDSALYFCASSVDQGSYNEQFFGPGTRLTVL.

The V gene is TRBV10-3, the J gene TRBJ1-5; possibly TRBD1 for D (5 bases). Germline CDR1 and CDR2: ENHRY and SYGVKD. V gave up 2 bases and J gave up 4 bases, with 6 bases separating them. The CDR3 is 13 amino acids. The CDR3 DNA follows: TGTGCCATCAGTGAGGGGGGGAATCAGCCCCAGCATTTT. Translated: CAISEGGNQPQHF.

This chain joins TRBV12-3 or TRBV12-4 and TRBJ2-3, with D unresolved. The CDR3 covers 12 residues. V was clipped by 4 bases and J by 4 bases, with 6 bases between them. As DNA, the CDR3 is TGTGCCAGCAGTTCCTTCGCAGATACGCAGTATTTT. It translates to CASSSFADTQYF.

The rearrangement uses TRBV19 and TRBJ1-5; 7 positions agree with TRBD1. The junction had 7 bases not matched to a gene; V was cut back by 5 bases and J by 0 bases. The CDR3 runs to 16 residues. Germline loops: CDR1 LNHDA, CDR2 SQIVND (reference sequence). The CDR3 DNA follows: TGTGCCAGTAGTGATTACAGGGGTTATAGCAATCAGCCCCAGCATTTT. Amino acids: CASSDYRGYSNQPQHF. Combining the CDR3 with reference TRBV19 and TRBJ1-5 gives the whole variable domain DGGITQSPKYLFRKEGQNVTLSCEQNLNHDAMYWYRQDPGQGLRLIYYSQIVNDFQKGDIAEGYSVSREKKESFPLTVTSAQKNPTAFYLCASSDYRGYSNQPQHFGDGTRLSIL.

The chain uses TRBV18 and TRBJ2-7; D is undetermined. CDR3 size: 14 residues. Looked up from germline, CDR1 is KGHSH and CDR2 is LQKENI. Deletions cut 0 bases from V and 1 base from J, with 7 bases between. The CDR3: CASSPPKQSYEQYF. The CDR3 nucleotides are TGTGCCAGCTCACCACCTAAACAGTCCTACGAGCAGTACTTC. Based on the CDR3 plus reference TRBV18 and TRBJ2-7, the full variable domain is NAGVMQNPRHLVRRRGQEARLRCSPMKGHSHVYWYRQLPEEGLKFMVYLQKENIIDESGMPKERFSAEFPKEGPSILRIQQVVRGDSAAYFCASSPPKQSYEQYFGPGTRLTVT.

The chain couples TRBV12-3 or TRBV12-4 to TRBJ1-6; possibly TRBD1 for D (5 bases). There are 12 residues in the CDR3. V was trimmed by 6 bases and J by 9 bases, leaving 9 bases between them. The CDR3 reads CASRYQGSPLHF. The DNA of the CDR3 is TGTGCCAGCAGGTATCAGGGTTCACCCCTCCACTTT.

The chain recombines TRBV3-1 (or the pseudogene TRBV3-2) with TRBJ1-2; D gene uncertain. With 0 bases removed from V and 8 bases from J, the gap between germline ends came to 7 bases. This CDR3 has 12 amino acids. Germline V lookup: CDR1 LGHDT, CDR2 YNNKEL (reference sequence). CDR3 region: CASSQDVGGYTF. The CDR3 DNA reads TGTGCCAGCAGCCAAGATGTGGGCGGCTACACCTTC.

The genes are TRBV7-9 and TRBJ2-4; 11 bases fit TRBD2. V trimming: 2 bases; J trimming: 0 bases; junction bases outside the gene matches: 9. Germline CDR1 is SEHNR and CDR2 is FQNEAQ (reference sequence). This CDR3 has 19 residues. CDR3 in DNA: TGTGCCAGCAGCTTACATGTAGCGGGGGGGACAGTAGCCAAAAACATTCAGTACTTC. Translated: CASSLHVAGGTVAKNIQYF.

The CDR3 protein is CASSPLPPGQVPKNIQYF. The CDR3 DNA reads TGTGCCAGCAGCCCGCTACCACCGGGACAAGTTCCCAAAAACATTCAGTACTTC. This sequence joins TRBV5-5 and TRBJ2-4; weak D call: TRBD1 (6 bases). Trimming took 4 bases from V and 2 from J, leaving 22 bases between them. The germline V gene has CDR1 SGHKS and CDR2 YYEKEE (reference sequence). The length of the CDR3 is 18 residues.

The chain recombines TRBV5-1 with TRBJ2-1; TRBD2 matches 10 bases. V dropped 7 bases and J dropped 4; count of bases not matched to a gene: 14. This CDR3 is built from 17 residues. The germline CDR1 and CDR2 sequences are SGHRS and YFSETQ. CDR3 amino acids: CASGPAAGGFNYNEQFF. DNA for the CDR3: TGCGCCAGCGGCCCGGCAGCGGGGGGGTTTAATTACAATGAGCAGTTCTTC.

This rearrangement joins TRBV19 to TRBJ2-7, with D tentatively TRBD2 (5 bases). The CDR3 consists of 13 residues. Trimming removed 6 bases from V and 0 bases from J, with 9 bases in between. Germline loops: CDR1 LNHDA, CDR2 SQIVND (reference sequence). The CDR3 nucleotides are TGTGCCAGTAGCCCCGGGGTCTCCTACGAGCAGTACTTC. Amino acid sequence: CASSPGVSYEQYF.

This rearrangement joins TRBV10-3 to TRBJ2-1; perhaps TRBD1 as D (5 bases). Deletions cut 11 bases from V and 8 bases from J, with 13 bases between. Per the germline V gene, CDR1 is ENHRY and CDR2 is SYGVKD. CDR3 size: 11 residues. CDR3 nucleotides: TGTGCCTCACAAGGGGAAGATGAGCAGTTCTTC. It encodes CASQGEDEQFF.

CDR3 in amino acids: CASSRSSNQPQHF. CDR3 coding DNA: TGTGCCAGCTCACGCAGTAGCAATCAGCCCCAGCATTTT. V gene TRBV18 combines with J gene TRBJ1-5; D is undetermined. This CDR3 contains 13 residues. Germline CDR1 and CDR2: KGHSH and LQKENI. Between the trimmed V and J ends, which lost 4 bases and 0 bases, there was a span of 4 bases. The full variable domain, completed using reference TRBV18 and TRBJ1-5, is NAGVMQNPRHLVRRRGQEARLRCSPMKGHSHVYWYRQLPEEGLKFMVYLQKENIIDESGMPKERFSAEFPKEGPSILRIQQVVRGDSAAYFCASSRSSNQPQHFGDGTRLSIL.

This chain links TRBV6-1 with TRBJ1-3; 9 positions match TRBD1. This CDR3 has 14 amino acids. Germline values: CDR1 MNHNS, CDR2 SASEGT. V was clipped by 8 bases and J by 1 base; unmatched bases: 3. CDR3 in DNA: TGTGCCAGCGGGACAGGGTCGTCTGGAAACACCATATATTTT. This gives the protein CASGTGSSGNTIYF.